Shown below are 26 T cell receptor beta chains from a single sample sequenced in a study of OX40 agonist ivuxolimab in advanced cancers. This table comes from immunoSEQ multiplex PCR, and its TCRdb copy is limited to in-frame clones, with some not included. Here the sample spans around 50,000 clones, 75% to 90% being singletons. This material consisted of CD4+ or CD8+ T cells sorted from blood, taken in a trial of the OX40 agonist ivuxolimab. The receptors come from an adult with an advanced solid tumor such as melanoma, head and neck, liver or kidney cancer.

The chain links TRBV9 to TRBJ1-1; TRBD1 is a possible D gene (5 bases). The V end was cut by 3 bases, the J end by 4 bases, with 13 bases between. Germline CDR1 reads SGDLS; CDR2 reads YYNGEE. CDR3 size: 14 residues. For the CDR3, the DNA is TGTGCCAGCAGCGATGGGACCGCGGGCACTGAAGCTTTCTTT. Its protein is CASSDGTAGTEAFF.

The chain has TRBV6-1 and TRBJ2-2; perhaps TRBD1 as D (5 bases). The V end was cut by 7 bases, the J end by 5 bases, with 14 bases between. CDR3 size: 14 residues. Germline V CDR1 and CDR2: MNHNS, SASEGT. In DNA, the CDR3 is TGTGCCAGCACCTTCCCCGACAGAACCGGGGAGCTGTTTTTT. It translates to CASTFPDRTGELFF.

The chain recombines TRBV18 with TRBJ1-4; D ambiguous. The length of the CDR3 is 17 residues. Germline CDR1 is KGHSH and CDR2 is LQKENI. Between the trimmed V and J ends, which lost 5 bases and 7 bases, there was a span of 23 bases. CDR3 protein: CASSAGPPGSGSEKLFF. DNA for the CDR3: TGTGCCAGCTCAGCCGGTCCTCCGGGAAGTGGGAGTGAAAAACTGTTTTTT.

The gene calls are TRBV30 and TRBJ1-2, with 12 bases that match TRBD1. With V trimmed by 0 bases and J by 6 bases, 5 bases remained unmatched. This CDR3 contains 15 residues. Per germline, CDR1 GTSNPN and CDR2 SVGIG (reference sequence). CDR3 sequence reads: CAWSVGGQGANGYTF. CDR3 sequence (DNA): TGTGCCTGGAGTGTAGGGGGACAGGGGGCGAATGGCTACACCTTC.

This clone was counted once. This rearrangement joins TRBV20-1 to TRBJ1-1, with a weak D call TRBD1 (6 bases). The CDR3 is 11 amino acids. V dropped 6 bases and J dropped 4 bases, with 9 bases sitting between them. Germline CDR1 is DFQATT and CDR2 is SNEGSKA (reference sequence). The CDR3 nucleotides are TGCAGTGCCATACAGGGCACTGAAGCTTTCTTT. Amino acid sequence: CSAIQGTEAFF.

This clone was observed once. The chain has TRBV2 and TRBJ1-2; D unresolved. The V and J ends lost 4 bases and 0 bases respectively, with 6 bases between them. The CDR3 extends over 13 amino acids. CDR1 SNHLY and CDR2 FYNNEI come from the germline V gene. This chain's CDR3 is CASSGRANYGYTF. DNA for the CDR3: TGTGCCAGCAGTGGCAGAGCTAACTATGGCTACACCTTC. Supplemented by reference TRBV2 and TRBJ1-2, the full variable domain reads EPEVTQTPSHQVTQMGQEVILRCVPISNHLYFYWYRQILGQKVEFLVSFYNNEISEKSEIFDDQFSVERPDGSNFTLKIRSTKLEDSAMYFCASSGRANYGYTFGSGTRLTVV.

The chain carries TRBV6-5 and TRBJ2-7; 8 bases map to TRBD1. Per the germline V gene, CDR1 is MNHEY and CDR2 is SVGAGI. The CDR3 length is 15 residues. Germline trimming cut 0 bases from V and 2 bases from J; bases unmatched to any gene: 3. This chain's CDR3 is CASSYSRDRPYEQYF. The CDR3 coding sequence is TGTGCCAGCAGTTACTCGAGGGACAGGCCCTACGAGCAGTACTTC.

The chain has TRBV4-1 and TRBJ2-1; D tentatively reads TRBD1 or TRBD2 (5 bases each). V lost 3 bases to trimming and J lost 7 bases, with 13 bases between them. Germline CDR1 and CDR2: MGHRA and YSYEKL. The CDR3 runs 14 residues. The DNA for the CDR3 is TGCGCCAGCAGCCATACCGGGACGCAGAATGAGCAGTTCTTC. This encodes CASSHTGTQNEQFF.

CDR3 nucleotide sequence: TGTGCCAGCAGCTTAGGCAGAACCGAGACCCAGTACTTC. Its translation is CASSLGRTETQYF. The chain employs TRBV11-2 and TRBJ2-5, with no clear D. The germline V gene encodes CDR1 SGHAT and CDR2 FQNNGV. The CDR3 has 13 residues. Trimming pared 1 base from V and 5 bases from J, leaving 8 bases between.

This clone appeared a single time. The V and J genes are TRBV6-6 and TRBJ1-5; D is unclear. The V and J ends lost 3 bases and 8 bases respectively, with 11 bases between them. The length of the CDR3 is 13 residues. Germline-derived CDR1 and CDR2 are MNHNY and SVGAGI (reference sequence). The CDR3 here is CASSYVIGEPQHF. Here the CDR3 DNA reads TGTGCCAGCAGTTATGTAATCGGGGAGCCCCAGCATTTT.

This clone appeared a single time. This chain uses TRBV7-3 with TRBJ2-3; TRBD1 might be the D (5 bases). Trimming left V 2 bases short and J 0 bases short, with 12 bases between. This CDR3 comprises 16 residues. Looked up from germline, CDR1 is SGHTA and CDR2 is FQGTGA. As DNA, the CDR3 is TGTGCCAGCAGCTTATTCGGCGACAGTAGCACAGATACGCAGTATTTT. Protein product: CASSLFGDSSTDTQYF.

The CDR3 reads CASSEAVGATGYEQYF. Written as DNA, the CDR3 is TGTGCCAGCAGTGAAGCGGTTGGGGCAACTGGTTACGAGCAGTACTTC. The chain employs TRBV6-1 and TRBJ2-7; the D gene is possibly TRBD1 (5 bases). The CDR3 is 16 amino acids. V shed 0 bases and J shed 4 bases, with 16 bases lying between them. Germline assignment: CDR1 MNHNS and CDR2 SASEGT.

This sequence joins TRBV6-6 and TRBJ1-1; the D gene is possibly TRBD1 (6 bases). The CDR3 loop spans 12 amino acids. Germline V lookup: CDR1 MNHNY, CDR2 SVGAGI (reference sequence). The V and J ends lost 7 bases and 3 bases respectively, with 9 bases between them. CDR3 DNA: TGTGCCAGCATTAGGGGGGACACTGAAGCTTTCTTT. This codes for CASIRGDTEAFF.

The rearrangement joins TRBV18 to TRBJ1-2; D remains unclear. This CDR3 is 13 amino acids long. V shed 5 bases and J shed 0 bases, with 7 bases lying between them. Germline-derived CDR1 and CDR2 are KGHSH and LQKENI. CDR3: CASSRSPNYGYTF. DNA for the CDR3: TGTGCCAGCTCAAGGTCACCTAACTATGGCTACACCTTC.

The CDR3 loop reads CASSPGGVGGYTF. DNA for the CDR3: TGTGCCAGCAGTCCCGGTGGGGTAGGGGGCTACACCTTC. The chain is built from TRBV28 and TRBJ1-2; D not certain. In germline, CDR1 is MDHEN, CDR2 SYDVKM. The germline V and J ends were trimmed by 5 bases and 8 bases, with 15 bases remaining between them. This CDR3 is 13 amino acids long.

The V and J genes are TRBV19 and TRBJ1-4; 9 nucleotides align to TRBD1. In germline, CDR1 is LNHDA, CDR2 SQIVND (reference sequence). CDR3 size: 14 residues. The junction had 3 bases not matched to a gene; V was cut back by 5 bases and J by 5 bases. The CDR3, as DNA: TGTGCCAGTAGTCCGGGACAGGGCAATGAAAAACTGTTTTTT. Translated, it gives CASSPGQGNEKLFF.

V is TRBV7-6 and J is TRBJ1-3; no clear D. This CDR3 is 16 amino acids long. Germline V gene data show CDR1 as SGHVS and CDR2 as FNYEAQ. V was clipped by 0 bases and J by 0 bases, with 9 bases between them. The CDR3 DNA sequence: TGTGCCAGCAGCTTAGCAGTTCCGGGCTCTGGAAACACCATATATTTT. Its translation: CASSLAVPGSGNTIYF.

The CDR3 here is CASSSGFNEQFF. In nucleotides, the CDR3 is TGTGCCAGCAGCTCGGGATTCAATGAGCAGTTCTTC. J is TRBJ2-1 and V is TRBV7-9; tentative D call: TRBD2 (5 bases). The CDR3 covers 12 residues. CDR1 is SEHNR and CDR2 is FQNEAQ in the germline V gene (reference sequence). V gave up 4 bases and J gave up 6 bases, with 7 bases separating them. The variable domain in full, completed from reference TRBV7-9 and TRBJ2-1, reads DTGVSQNPRHKITKRGQNVTFRCDPISEHNRLYWYRQTLGQGPEFLTYFQNEAQLEKSRLLSDRFSAERPKGSFSTLEIQRTEQGDSAMYLCASSSGFNEQFFGPGTRLTVL.

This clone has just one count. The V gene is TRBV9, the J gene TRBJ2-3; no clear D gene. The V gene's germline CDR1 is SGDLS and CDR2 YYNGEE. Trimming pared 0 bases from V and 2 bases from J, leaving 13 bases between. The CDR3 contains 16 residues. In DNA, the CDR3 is TGTGCCAGCAGCGTAGTAGGTAATGGTGTCACAGATACGCAGTATTTT. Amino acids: CASSVVGNGVTDTQYF.

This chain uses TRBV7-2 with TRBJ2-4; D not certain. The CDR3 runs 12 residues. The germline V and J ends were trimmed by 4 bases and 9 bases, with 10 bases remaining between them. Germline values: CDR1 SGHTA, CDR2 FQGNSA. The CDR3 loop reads CASSWISGIQYF. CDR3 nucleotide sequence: TGTGCCAGCAGCTGGATCTCGGGCATTCAGTACTTC.

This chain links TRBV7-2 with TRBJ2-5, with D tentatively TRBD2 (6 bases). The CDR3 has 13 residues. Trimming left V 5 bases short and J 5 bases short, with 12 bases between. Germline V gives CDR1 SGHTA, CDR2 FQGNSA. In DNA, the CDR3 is TGTGCCAGCAGCATAGGAGGGATCGAGACCCAGTACTTC. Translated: CASSIGGIETQYF.

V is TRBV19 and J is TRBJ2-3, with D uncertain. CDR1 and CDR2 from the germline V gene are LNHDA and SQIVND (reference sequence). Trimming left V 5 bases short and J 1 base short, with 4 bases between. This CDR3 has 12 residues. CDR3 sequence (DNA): TGTGCCAGTAGTCTCGGCACAGATACGCAGTATTTT. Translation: CASSLGTDTQYF.

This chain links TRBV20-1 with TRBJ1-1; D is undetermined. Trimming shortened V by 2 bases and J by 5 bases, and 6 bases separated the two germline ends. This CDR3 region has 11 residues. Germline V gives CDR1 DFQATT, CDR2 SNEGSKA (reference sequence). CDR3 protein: CSARMVTEAFF. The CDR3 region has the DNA TGCAGTGCTAGAATGGTGACTGAAGCTTTCTTT.

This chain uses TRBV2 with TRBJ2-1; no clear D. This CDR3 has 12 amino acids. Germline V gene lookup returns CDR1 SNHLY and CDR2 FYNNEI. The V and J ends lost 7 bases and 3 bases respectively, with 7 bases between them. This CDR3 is CASNSLYNEQFF. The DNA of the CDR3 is TGTGCCAGCAACAGCCTCTACAATGAGCAGTTCTTC.

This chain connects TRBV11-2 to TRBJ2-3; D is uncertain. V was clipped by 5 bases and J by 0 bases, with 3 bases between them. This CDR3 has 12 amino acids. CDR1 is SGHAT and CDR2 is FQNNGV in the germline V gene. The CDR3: CASSPSTDTQYF. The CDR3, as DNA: TGTGCCAGCAGCCCCAGCACAGATACGCAGTATTTT. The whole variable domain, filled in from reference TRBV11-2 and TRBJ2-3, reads EAGVAQSPRYKIIEKRQSVAFWCNPISGHATLYWYQQILGQGPKLLIQFQNNGVVDDSQLPKDRFSAERLKGVDSTLKIQPAKLEDSAVYLCASSPSTDTQYFGPGTRLTVL.

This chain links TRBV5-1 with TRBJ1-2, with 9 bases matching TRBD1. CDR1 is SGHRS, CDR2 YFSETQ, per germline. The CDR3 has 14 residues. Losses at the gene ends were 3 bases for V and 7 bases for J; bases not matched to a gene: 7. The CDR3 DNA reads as TGCGCCAGCAGCTCCGGGACAGGGATGCTTGGCTACACCTTC. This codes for CASSSGTGMLGYTF.